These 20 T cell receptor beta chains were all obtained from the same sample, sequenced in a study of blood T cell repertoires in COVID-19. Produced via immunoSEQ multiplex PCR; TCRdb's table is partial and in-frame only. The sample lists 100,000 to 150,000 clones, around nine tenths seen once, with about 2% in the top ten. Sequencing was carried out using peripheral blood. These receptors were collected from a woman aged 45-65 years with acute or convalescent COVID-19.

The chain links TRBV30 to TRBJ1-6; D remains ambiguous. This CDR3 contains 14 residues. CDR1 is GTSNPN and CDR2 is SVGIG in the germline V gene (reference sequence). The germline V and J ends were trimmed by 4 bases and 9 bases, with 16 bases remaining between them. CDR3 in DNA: TGTGCCTGGAAGCCGGGAGCCTATTTTTCACCCCTCCACTTT. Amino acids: CAWKPGAYFSPLHF.

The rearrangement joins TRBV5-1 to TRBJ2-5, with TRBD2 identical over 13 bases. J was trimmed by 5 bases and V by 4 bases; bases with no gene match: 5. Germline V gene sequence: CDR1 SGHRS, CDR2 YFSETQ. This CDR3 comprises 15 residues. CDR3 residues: CASSGLAGDVETQYF. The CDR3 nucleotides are TGCGCCAGCAGCGGACTAGCGGGAGATGTGGAGACCCAGTACTTC.

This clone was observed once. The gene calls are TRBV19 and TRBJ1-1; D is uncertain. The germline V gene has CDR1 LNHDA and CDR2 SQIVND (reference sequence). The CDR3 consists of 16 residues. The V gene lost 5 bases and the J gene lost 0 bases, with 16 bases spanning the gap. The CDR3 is CASSGSSARVNTEAFF. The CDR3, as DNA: TGTGCCAGTAGTGGGTCCTCAGCACGGGTGAACACTGAAGCTTTCTTT.

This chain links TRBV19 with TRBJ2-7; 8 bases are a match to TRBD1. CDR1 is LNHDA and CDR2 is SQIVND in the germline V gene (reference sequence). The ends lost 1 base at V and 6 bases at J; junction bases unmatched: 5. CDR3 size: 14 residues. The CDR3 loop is CASSIGTGTVEQYF. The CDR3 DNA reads TGTGCCAGTAGTATAGGGACAGGGACTGTCGAGCAGTACTTC.

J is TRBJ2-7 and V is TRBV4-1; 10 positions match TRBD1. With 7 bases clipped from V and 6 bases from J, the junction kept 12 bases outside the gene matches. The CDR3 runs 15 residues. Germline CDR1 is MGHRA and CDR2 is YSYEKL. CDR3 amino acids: CASMPIVTGGTEQYF. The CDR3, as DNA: TGCGCCAGCATGCCGATTGTGACAGGGGGCACCGAGCAGTACTTC.

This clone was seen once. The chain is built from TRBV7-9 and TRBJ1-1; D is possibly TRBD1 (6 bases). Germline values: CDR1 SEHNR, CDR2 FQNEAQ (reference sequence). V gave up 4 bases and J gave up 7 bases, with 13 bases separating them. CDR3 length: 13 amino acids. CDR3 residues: CASSSLEGDEAFF. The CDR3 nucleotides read TGTGCCAGCAGCTCCCTAGAGGGGGATGAAGCTTTCTTT.

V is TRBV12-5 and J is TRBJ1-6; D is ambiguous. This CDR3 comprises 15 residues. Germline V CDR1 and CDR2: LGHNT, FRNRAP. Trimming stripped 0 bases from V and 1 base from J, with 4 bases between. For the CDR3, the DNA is TGTGCTAGTGGTTTGGTCGGGTCCTATAATTCACCCCTCCACTTT. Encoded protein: CASGLVGSYNSPLHF.

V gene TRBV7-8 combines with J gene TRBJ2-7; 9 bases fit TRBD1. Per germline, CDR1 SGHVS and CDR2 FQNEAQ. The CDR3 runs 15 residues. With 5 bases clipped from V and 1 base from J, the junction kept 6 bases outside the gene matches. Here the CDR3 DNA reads TGTGCCAGCAGCCGAGGGGGGACAGGGTCCTACGAGCAGTACTTC. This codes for CASSRGGTGSYEQYF.

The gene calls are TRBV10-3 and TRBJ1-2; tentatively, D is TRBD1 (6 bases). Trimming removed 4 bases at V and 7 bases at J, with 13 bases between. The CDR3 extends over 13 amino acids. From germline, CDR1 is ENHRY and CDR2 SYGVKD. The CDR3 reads CAISGSDSSGYTF. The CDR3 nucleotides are TGTGCCATCAGTGGTTCGGACAGCTCTGGCTACACCTTC.

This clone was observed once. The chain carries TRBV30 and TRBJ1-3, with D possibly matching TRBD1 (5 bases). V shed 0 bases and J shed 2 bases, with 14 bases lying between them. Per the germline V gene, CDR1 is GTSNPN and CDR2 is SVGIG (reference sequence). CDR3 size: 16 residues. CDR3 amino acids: CAWSVRSGLTGNTIYF. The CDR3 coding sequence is TGTGCCTGGAGTGTACGGTCAGGGCTGACTGGAAACACCATATATTTT. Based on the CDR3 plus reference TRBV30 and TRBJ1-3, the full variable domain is SQTIHQWPATLVQPVGSPLSLECTVEGTSNPNLYWYRQAAGRGLQLLFYSVGIGQISSEVPQNLSASRPQDRQFILSSKKLLLSDSGFYLCAWSVRSGLTGNTIYFGEGSWLTVV.

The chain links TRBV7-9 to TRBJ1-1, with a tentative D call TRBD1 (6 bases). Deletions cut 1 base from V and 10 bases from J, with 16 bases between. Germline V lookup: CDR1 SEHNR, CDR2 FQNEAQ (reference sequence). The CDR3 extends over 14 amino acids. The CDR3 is CASSLGGGGLAAFF. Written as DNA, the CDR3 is TGTGCCAGCAGCTTAGGCGGGGGGGGCCTTGCAGCTTTCTTT.

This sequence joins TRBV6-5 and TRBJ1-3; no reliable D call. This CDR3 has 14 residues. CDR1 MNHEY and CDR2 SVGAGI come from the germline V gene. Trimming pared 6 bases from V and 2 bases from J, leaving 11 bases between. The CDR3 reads CASSPGNTGNTIYF. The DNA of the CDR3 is TGTGCCAGCAGCCCGGGTAATACTGGAAACACCATATATTTT.

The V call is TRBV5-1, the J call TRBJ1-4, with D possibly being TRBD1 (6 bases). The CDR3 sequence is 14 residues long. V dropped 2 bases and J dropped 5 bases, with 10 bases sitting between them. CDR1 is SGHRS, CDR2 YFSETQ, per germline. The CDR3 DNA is TGCGCCAGCAGCTTACAGGGTCACAATGAAAAACTGTTTTTT. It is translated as CASSLQGHNEKLFF.

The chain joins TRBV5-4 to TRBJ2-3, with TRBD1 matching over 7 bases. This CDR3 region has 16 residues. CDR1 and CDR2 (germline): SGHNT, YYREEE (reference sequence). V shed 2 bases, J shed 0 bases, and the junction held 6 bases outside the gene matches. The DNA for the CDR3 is TGTGCCAGCAGCTTTGGAACAGGGGCAAGCACAGATACGCAGTATTTT. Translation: CASSFGTGASTDTQYF.

The CDR3 sequence is CASSEIRQGARYGYTF. The CDR3 DNA reads as TGCGCCAGCAGTGAGATTCGGCAGGGGGCGCGGTATGGCTACACCTTC. This chain uses TRBV10-2 with TRBJ1-2; 8 nucleotides match TRBD1. Germline V gives CDR1 WSHSY, CDR2 SAAADI. The CDR3 loop spans 16 amino acids. The J segment lost 5 bases and the V segment lost 2 bases, leaving 10 bases of the junction unmatched.

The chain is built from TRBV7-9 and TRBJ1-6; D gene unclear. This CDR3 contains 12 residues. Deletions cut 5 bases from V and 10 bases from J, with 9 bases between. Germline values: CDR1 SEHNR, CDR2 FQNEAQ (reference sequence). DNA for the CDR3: TGTGCCAGCAGCCCGGCGGTCTCACCCCTCCACTTT. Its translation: CASSPAVSPLHF.

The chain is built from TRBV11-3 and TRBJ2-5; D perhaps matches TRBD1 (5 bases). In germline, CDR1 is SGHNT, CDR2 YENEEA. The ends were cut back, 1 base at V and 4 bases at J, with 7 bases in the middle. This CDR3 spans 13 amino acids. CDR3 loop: CASSLGRAETQYF. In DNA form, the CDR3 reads TGTGCCAGCAGCTTAGGCAGGGCAGAGACCCAGTACTTC.

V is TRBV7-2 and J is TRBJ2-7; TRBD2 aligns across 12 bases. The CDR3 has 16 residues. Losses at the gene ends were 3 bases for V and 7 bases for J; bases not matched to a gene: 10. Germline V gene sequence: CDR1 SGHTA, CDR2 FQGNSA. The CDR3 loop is CASSFPSGGARGEQYF. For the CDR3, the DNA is TGTGCCAGCAGCTTTCCTAGCGGGGGGGCCCGGGGAGAGCAGTACTTC.

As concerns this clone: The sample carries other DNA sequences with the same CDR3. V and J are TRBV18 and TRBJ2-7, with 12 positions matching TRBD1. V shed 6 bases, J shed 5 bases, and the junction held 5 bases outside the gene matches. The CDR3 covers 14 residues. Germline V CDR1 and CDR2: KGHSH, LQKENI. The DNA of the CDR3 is TGTGCCAGCTCCCCGGGACAGGGGGCGAACGAGCAGTACTTC. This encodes CASSPGQGANEQYF.

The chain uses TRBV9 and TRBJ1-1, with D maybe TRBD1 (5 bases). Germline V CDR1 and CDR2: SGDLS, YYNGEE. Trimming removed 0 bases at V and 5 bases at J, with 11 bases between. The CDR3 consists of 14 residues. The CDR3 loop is CASSVVGVGTEAFF. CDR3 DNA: TGTGCCAGCAGCGTAGTAGGGGTTGGGACTGAAGCTTTCTTT.